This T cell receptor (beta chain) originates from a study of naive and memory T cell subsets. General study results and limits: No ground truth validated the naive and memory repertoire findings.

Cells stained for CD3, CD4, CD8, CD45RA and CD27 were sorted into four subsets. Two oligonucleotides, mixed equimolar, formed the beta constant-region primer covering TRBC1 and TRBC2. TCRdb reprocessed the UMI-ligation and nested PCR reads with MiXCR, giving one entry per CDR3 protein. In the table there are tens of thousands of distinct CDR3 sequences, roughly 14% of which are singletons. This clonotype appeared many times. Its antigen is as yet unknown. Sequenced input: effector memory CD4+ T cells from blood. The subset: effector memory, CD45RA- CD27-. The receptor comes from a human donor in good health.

Here the CDR3 DNA reads TGTGCCTGGAGTACCGTAGCGGGAGGGCCTGGTCATGAGCAGTTCTTC. Translating it yields CAWSTVAGGPGHEQFF. V is TRBV30 and J is TRBJ2-1; 11 bases are a match to TRBD2. Germline V gene lookup returns CDR1 GTSNPN and CDR2 SVGIG (reference sequence). V was clipped by 2 bases and J by 8 bases; unmatched bases: 11. This CDR3 is built from 16 residues.